The 9 T cell receptor beta chains listed next were all sequenced from one sample in a study of vaccination effects on CD4 cells after COVID-19. The culture ran for around nine days, and then CD4+ T cells were isolated. Either the BNT162b2 or mRNA-1273 vaccine was given to participants in two doses. No antigen is known for these receptors. Profiled with immunoSEQ multiplex PCR; TCRdb holds only in-frame clones, not every one. Found here are tens of thousands of clones, approximately 79% of them singletons; the top ten hold more than 2%. The specimen comprised CD4+ T cells from PBMCs cultured without peptide, sampled after COVID-19 vaccination. The receptor source for this set is a human donor who received a COVID-19 vaccine.

V and J are TRBV7-6 and TRBJ1-3, with a tentative D call TRBD1 (5 bases). The V end was cut by 4 bases, the J end by 0 bases, with 19 bases between. In germline, CDR1 is SGHVS, CDR2 FNYEAQ. The CDR3 consists of 18 residues. CDR3: CASSSRLGTELSGNTIYF. The CDR3 DNA reads as TGTGCCAGCAGCTCCAGGTTAGGGACCGAACTCTCTGGAAACACCATATATTTT. Together with reference TRBV7-6 and TRBJ1-3, the CDR3 gives the full variable domain: GAGVSQSPRYKVTKRGQDVALRCDPISGHVSLYWYRQALGQGPEFLTYFNYEAQQDKSGLPNDRFSAERPEGSISTLTIQRTEQRDSAMYRCASSSRLGTELSGNTIYFGEGSWLTVV.

This clone showed up just a few times. The rearrangement uses TRBV2 and TRBJ2-5; no clear D gene. The V and J ends lost 7 bases and 3 bases respectively, with 9 bases between them. This CDR3 is built from 12 residues. Germline CDR1 and CDR2: SNHLY and FYNNEI. The CDR3 sequence: CASTRGEETQYF. DNA for the CDR3: TGTGCCAGCACTCGCGGAGAAGAGACCCAGTACTTC. Drawing the rest from reference TRBV2 and TRBJ2-5, the complete variable domain is EPEVTQTPSHQVTQMGQEVILRCVPISNHLYFYWYRQILGQKVEFLVSFYNNEISEKSEIFDDQFSVERPDGSNFTLKIRSTKLEDSAMYFCASTRGEETQYFGPGTRLLVL.

The rearrangement uses TRBV5-1 and TRBJ1-2, with a weak D call TRBD1 (5 bases). The CDR3 consists of 16 residues. The ends were cut back, 4 bases at V and 2 bases at J, with 18 bases in the middle. The V gene's germline CDR1 is SGHRS and CDR2 YFSETQ. The CDR3 protein is CASSPTALPINYGYTF. The DNA for the CDR3 is TGCGCCAGCAGCCCGACAGCGTTACCGATAAACTATGGCTACACCTTC.

This chain connects TRBV7-2 to TRBJ2-3; D call uncertain. The CDR3 runs to 12 residues. Germline V gene data show CDR1 as SGHTA and CDR2 as FQGNSA. The V end lost 2 bases, the J end lost 4 bases, and 4 bases lay between the germline ends. The CDR3 coding sequence is TGTGCCAGCAGCTTAAGGGCAGATACGCAGTATTTT. Translation: CASSLRADTQYF.

The V gene is TRBV10-3, the J gene TRBJ1-6; the D is unclear. This CDR3 is built from 11 residues. Germline CDR1 reads ENHRY; CDR2 reads SYGVKD. The ends were cut back, 3 bases at V and 6 bases at J, with 0 bases in the middle. The CDR3 reads CAISDNSPLHF. CDR3 bases: TGTGCCATCAGTGATAATTCACCCCTCCACTTT.

The CDR3 spells CASSRRDSSTDTQYF. CDR3 in DNA: TGCGCCAGCAGCCGAAGGGACAGTAGCACAGATACGCAGTATTTT. The V gene is TRBV5-1, the J gene TRBJ2-3; TRBD1 matches 7 bases. Per the germline V gene, CDR1 is SGHRS and CDR2 is YFSETQ. With 4 bases clipped from V and 0 bases from J, the junction kept 5 bases outside the gene matches. The CDR3 sequence is 15 residues long.

The V and J genes are TRBV5-4 and TRBJ1-3; tentatively, D is TRBD1 (5 bases). The V and J ends lost 5 bases and 0 bases respectively, with 9 bases between them. Germline V gene data show CDR1 as SGHNT and CDR2 as YYREEE (reference sequence). The length of the CDR3 is 14 residues. The DNA of the CDR3 is TGTGCCAGCAGAGACAGCTACTCTGGAAACACCATATATTTT. Encoded protein: CASRDSYSGNTIYF.

The chain is built from TRBV19 and TRBJ2-2; D gene unclear. Germline-derived CDR1 and CDR2 are LNHDA and SQIVND (reference sequence). The CDR3 contains 15 residues. V gave up 2 bases and J gave up 1 base, with 8 bases separating them. CDR3 DNA: TGTGCCAGTAGTATATTTCCGGTGAACACCGGGGAGCTGTTTTTT. This codes for CASSIFPVNTGELFF. The full variable domain, in which reference TRBV19 and TRBJ2-2 provide the parts outside the CDR3, is DGGITQSPKYLFRKEGQNVTLSCEQNLNHDAMYWYRQDPGQGLRLIYYSQIVNDFQKGDIAEGYSVSREKKESFPLTVTSAQKNPTAFYLCASSIFPVNTGELFFGEGSRLTVL.

The chain carries TRBV7-2 and TRBJ1-2; 8 bases map to TRBD1. This CDR3 is built from 13 residues. Germline V CDR1 and CDR2: SGHTA, FQGNSA. The trim removed 5 bases at V and 4 bases at J, leaving 3 bases unmatched. The CDR3, as DNA: TGTGCCAGCAGCCCCGACAGGGGCTATGGCTACACCTTC. Its protein product is CASSPDRGYGYTF.